Listed here are 22 T cell receptor beta chains from one sample, sequenced in a study of PD-L1 blockade in urothelial cancer. Noted time point: pretreatment peripheral blood. TCRdb's table, derived via immunoSEQ multiplex PCR, lists solely in-frame clones and lacks some. The sample includes 35,000 to 45,000 clones, approximately 80% seen only once; the top ten take roughly 6.4%. Sequenced material: PBMCs, taken around atezolizumab (anti-PD-L1) treatment. These receptors all come from a man aged 55-75 years with urothelial cancer.

This clone has just a few counts. The CDR3 coding sequence is TGTGCCTCGATTGGGACAGGGGGCCGCTATGGCTACACCTTC. Residues: CASIGTGGRYGYTF. The chain carries TRBV10-3 and TRBJ1-2, with 12 nucleotides matching TRBD1. Germline V gene sequence: CDR1 ENHRY, CDR2 SYGVKD. V was clipped by 11 bases and J by 4 bases; unmatched bases: 8. CDR3 length: 14 amino acids.

J is TRBJ1-2 and V is TRBV5-4, with D perhaps matching TRBD1 (5 bases). This CDR3 is 13 amino acids long. V lost 0 bases to trimming and J lost 2 bases, with 5 bases between them. Germline CDR1 reads SGHNT; CDR2 reads YYREEE (reference sequence). The CDR3 loop is CASSLEGNYGYTF. As DNA, the CDR3 is TGTGCCAGCAGCTTGGAGGGGAACTATGGCTACACCTTC. The whole variable domain, filled in from reference TRBV5-4 and TRBJ1-2, reads ETGVTQSPTHLIKTRGQQVTLRCSSQSGHNTVSWYQQALGQGPQFIFQYYREEENGRGNFPPRFSGLQFPNYSSELNVNALELDDSALYLCASSLEGNYGYTFGSGTRLTVV.

The chain has TRBV11-2 and TRBJ2-1; D perhaps matches TRBD1 (5 bases). The CDR3 is 16 amino acids. V dropped 1 base and J dropped 3 bases, with 13 bases sitting between them. The germline V gene encodes CDR1 SGHAT and CDR2 FQNNGV. The CDR3 sequence is CASSLVRRDFYNEQFF. The CDR3 coding sequence is TGTGCCAGCAGCTTAGTTCGCAGGGATTTCTACAATGAGCAGTTCTTC.

This clone was counted only a few times. The chain combines TRBV7-3 with TRBJ2-3; 7 bases align to TRBD2. V lost 3 bases to trimming and J lost 4 bases; unmatched junction nucleotides: 1. The CDR3 length is 13 residues. From germline, CDR1 is SGHTA and CDR2 FQGTGA. DNA of the CDR3: TGTGCCAGCAGCTTGGGAGGGGCAGATACGCAGTATTTT. Its protein is CASSLGGADTQYF.

The chain is built from TRBV7-2 and TRBJ1-5, with D uncertain. There are 13 residues in the CDR3. V lost 5 bases to trimming and J lost 5 bases, with 10 bases between them. Germline V lookup: CDR1 SGHTA, CDR2 FQGNSA. CDR3 coding DNA: TGTGCCAGCAGCCTCGGGGTGGATCAGCCCCAGCATTTT. Encoded protein: CASSLGVDQPQHF. The full variable domain, with the rest looked up from reference TRBV7-2 and TRBJ1-5, is GAGVSQSPSNKVTEKGKDVELRCDPISGHTALYWYRQSLGQGLEFLIYFQGNSAPDKSGLPSDRFSAERTGGSVSTLTIQRTQQEDSAVYLCASSLGVDQPQHFGDGTRLSIL.

The gene calls are TRBV28 and TRBJ1-1; 7 bases are a match to TRBD1. Germline trimming cut 7 bases from V and 5 bases from J; bases unmatched to any gene: 7. The CDR3 runs to 13 residues. Germline V lookup: CDR1 MDHEN, CDR2 SYDVKM. The chain's CDR3 is CASNEGARTEAFF. In nucleotides, the CDR3 is TGTGCCAGCAACGAGGGGGCGCGGACTGAAGCTTTCTTT. The variable domain in full, with the rest retrieved from reference TRBV28 and TRBJ1-1, is DVKVTQSSRYLVKRTGEKVFLECVQDMDHENMFWYRQDPGLGLRLIYFSYDVKMKEKGDIPEGYSVSREKKERFSLILESASTNQTSMYLCASNEGARTEAFFGQGTRLTVV.

DNA of the CDR3: TGTGCCAGCAGCTCTGACAGGATCAACTACGAGCAGTACTTC. Translation: CASSSDRINYEQYF. The chain combines TRBV6-5 with TRBJ2-7, with TRBD1 as a possible D gene (6 bases). Germline CDR1 MNHEY, CDR2 SVGAGI. Trimming stripped 6 bases from V and 3 bases from J, with 15 bases between. The CDR3 covers 14 residues.

The V call is TRBV5-6, the J call TRBJ2-3; 12 bases map to TRBD2. After removal of 4 bases from V and 4 bases from J, the junction contained 4 bases not matched to a gene. The CDR3 length is 15 residues. The germline CDR1 and CDR2 sequences are SGHDT and YYEEEE. The CDR3 here is CASSIRTSGADTQYF. The DNA of the CDR3 is TGTGCCAGCAGCATCCGGACTAGCGGGGCAGATACGCAGTATTTT. The variable domain in full, completed from reference TRBV5-6 and TRBJ2-3, reads DAGVTQSPTHLIKTRGQQVTLRCSPKSGHDTVSWYQQALGQGPQFIFQYYEEEERQRGNFPDRFSGHQFPNYSSELNVNALLLGDSALYLCASSIRTSGADTQYFGPGTRLTVL.

This clone has a single count. The rearrangement joins TRBV11-2 to TRBJ2-7, with TRBD1 identical over 9 bases. This CDR3 comprises 14 residues. CDR1 SGHAT and CDR2 FQNNGV come from the germline V gene. Germline trimming cut 3 bases from V and 4 bases from J; bases unmatched to any gene: 4. The CDR3 sequence: CASSLGQGGYEQYF. The CDR3 DNA follows: TGTGCCAGCAGCTTGGGACAGGGTGGGTACGAGCAGTACTTC. The whole variable domain, remainder taken from reference TRBV11-2 and TRBJ2-7, is EAGVAQSPRYKIIEKRQSVAFWCNPISGHATLYWYQQILGQGPKLLIQFQNNGVVDDSQLPKDRFSAERLKGVDSTLKIQPAKLEDSAVYLCASSLGQGGYEQYFGPGTRLTVT.

The rearrangement links TRBV7-3 to TRBJ2-2; TRBD1 might be the D (6 bases). This CDR3 has 17 amino acids. CDR1 is SGHTA, CDR2 FQGTGA, per germline. The ends were cut back, 4 bases at V and 4 bases at J, with 19 bases in the middle. CDR3 region: CASSSAPHRVGTGELFF. The CDR3 DNA sequence: TGTGCCAGCAGCTCCGCCCCTCACAGGGTAGGCACCGGGGAGCTGTTTTTT.

This chain uses TRBV5-5 with TRBJ2-7; 9 bases map to TRBD2. This CDR3 is built from 15 residues. Germline V gene lookup returns CDR1 SGHKS and CDR2 YYEKEE (reference sequence). V lost 0 bases and J lost 6; bases outside the gene matches: 7. The CDR3 bases are TGTGCCAGCAGCTTGGTGCTAGCGGGGCGCCGCGAGCAGTACTTC. This encodes CASSLVLAGRREQYF.

The V call is TRBV28, the J call TRBJ2-1; 13 positions agree with TRBD2. V trimming: 8 bases; J trimming: 8 bases; junction bases outside the gene matches: 9. The CDR3 spans 15 residues. The germline CDR1 and CDR2 sequences are MDHEN and SYDVKM. The CDR3 spells CASGELAGGLYEQFF. CDR3 in DNA: TGTGCCAGCGGGGAACTAGCGGGGGGGTTATATGAGCAGTTCTTC.

The gene calls are TRBV7-8 and TRBJ2-1; D uncertain. The V gene's germline CDR1 is SGHVS and CDR2 FQNEAQ. Trimming took off 1 base at V and 0 bases at J, with 10 bases between the two ends. CDR3 size: 16 residues. In nucleotides, the CDR3 is TGTGCCAGCAGCTTAGAACTTTCACGCTCCTACAATGAGCAGTTCTTC. Its protein product is CASSLELSRSYNEQFF.

This clone was counted between two and nine times. The CDR3, as DNA: TGTGCCAGCAGGCCGGGCGGGGGCTACGAGCAGTACTTC. This sequence encodes CASRPGGGYEQYF. The chain is built from TRBV25-1 and TRBJ2-7, with 7 positions matching TRBD2. The CDR3 contains 13 residues. Germline CDR1 reads MGHDK; CDR2 reads SYGVNS. Unmatched junction bases numbered 5, after V lost 6 bases and J lost 3 bases.

The CDR3 loop reads CASSLLAGEFTDTQYF. The CDR3 nucleotides are TGCGCCAGCAGCTTGCTAGCGGGGGAATTCACAGATACGCAGTATTTT. This chain links TRBV5-1 with TRBJ2-3; TRBD2 matches 10 bases. The CDR3 contains 16 residues. V shed 1 base and J 2 bases; nucleotides not matched to a gene: 4. Germline V CDR1 and CDR2: SGHRS, YFSETQ.

This sequence joins TRBV15 and TRBJ2-7, with TRBD1 matching 8 bases. J gave up 3 bases and V 5 bases, and 12 bases lay outside the gene matches. The CDR3 consists of 16 residues. Germline V lookup: CDR1 LNHNV, CDR2 YYDKDF (reference sequence). The CDR3 protein is CATSGSKDRGDYEQYF. The CDR3 region has the DNA TGTGCCACCAGCGGAAGCAAAGACAGGGGCGACTACGAGCAGTACTTC.

V usage is TRBV6-6 and J usage is TRBJ1-4; maybe TRBD1 (6 bases). Trimming removed 5 bases from V and 3 bases from J, with 16 bases in between. Germline assignment: CDR1 MNHNY and CDR2 SVGAGI (reference sequence). The CDR3 is 16 amino acids. Here the CDR3 reads CASSPPSDRPNEKLFF. The CDR3, as DNA: TGTGCCAGCAGTCCGCCCTCCGACAGGCCTAATGAAAAACTGTTTTTT.

This clone was seen only once. This chain uses TRBV4-2 with TRBJ1-1; D is possibly TRBD1 (6 bases). The CDR3 loop spans 15 amino acids. The germline V and J ends were trimmed by 1 base and 6 bases, with 15 bases remaining between them. CDR1 LGHNA and CDR2 YNFKEQ come from the germline V gene. The CDR3 DNA is TGTGCCAGCAGCCAAGGGGCGGGCGGGGGCGCTGAAGCTTTCTTT. Protein product: CASSQGAGGGAEAFF.

The chain carries TRBV4-2 and TRBJ2-3; perhaps TRBD1 as D (5 bases). This CDR3 comprises 18 residues. The germline gives CDR1 LGHNA, CDR2 YNFKEQ. Between the trimmed V and J ends, which lost 0 bases and 0 bases, there was a span of 16 bases. The CDR3 sequence is CASSQDPGPFTSTDTQYF. The CDR3 bases are TGTGCCAGCAGCCAAGATCCAGGGCCCTTTACTAGCACAGATACGCAGTATTTT.

The V gene is TRBV19, the J gene TRBJ1-2, with D hard to call. V lost 4 bases, J lost 4 bases, and 7 bases lay in between. The CDR3 has 12 amino acids. CDR1 is LNHDA, CDR2 SQIVND, per germline (reference sequence). The CDR3 sequence: CASSTNSYGYTF. The CDR3 DNA is TGTGCCAGTAGTACGAACAGCTATGGCTACACCTTC.

The chain recombines TRBV9 with TRBJ2-3; 9 bases line up with TRBD2. V was pared by 3 bases and J by 1 base, with 9 bases of the junction left unmatched. Per the germline V gene, CDR1 is SGDLS and CDR2 is YYNGEE. The CDR3 is made up of 17 amino acids. CDR3 nucleotide sequence: TGTGCCAGCAGCGACCGTAGCCGCGGGGGGGGCACAGATACGCAGTATTTT. Residues: CASSDRSRGGGTDTQYF. Full variable domain (outside the CDR3, taken from reference TRBV9 and TRBJ2-3): DSGVTQTPKHLITATGQRVTLRCSPRSGDLSVYWYQQSLDQGLQFLIQYYNGEERAKGNILERFSAQQFPDLHSELNLSSLELGDSALYFCASSDRSRGGGTDTQYFGPGTRLTVL.

V and J are TRBV6-6 and TRBJ2-7; TRBD1 matches 11 bases. The V gene end was trimmed by 6 bases and the J gene end by 3 bases; junction bases not matched to a gene: 7. Per the germline V gene, CDR1 is MNHNY and CDR2 is SVGAGI (reference sequence). The CDR3 spans 15 residues. This CDR3 reads CASRTRDRGIYEQYF. The CDR3, as DNA: TGTGCCAGCAGGACCCGGGACAGGGGGATCTACGAGCAGTACTTC.